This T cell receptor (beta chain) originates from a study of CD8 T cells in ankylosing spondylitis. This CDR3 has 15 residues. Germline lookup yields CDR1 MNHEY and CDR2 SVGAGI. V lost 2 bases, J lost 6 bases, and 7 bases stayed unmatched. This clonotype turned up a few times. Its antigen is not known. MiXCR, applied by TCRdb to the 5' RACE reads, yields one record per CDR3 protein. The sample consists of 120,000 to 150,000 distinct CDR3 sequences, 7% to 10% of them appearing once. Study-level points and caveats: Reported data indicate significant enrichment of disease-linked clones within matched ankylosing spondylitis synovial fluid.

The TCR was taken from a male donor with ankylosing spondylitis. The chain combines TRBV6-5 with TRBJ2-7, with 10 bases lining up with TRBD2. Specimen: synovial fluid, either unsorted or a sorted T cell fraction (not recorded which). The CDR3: CASSYRSGRASEQYF. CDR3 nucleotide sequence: TGTGCCAGCAGTTACAGGAGCGGGAGGGCGAGCGAGCAGTACTTC.